These 10 T cell receptor beta chains were sequenced from one sample in a study of blood T cell repertoires in COVID-19 (dated by TCRdb to the early 2020s). The library was generated by the immunoSEQ multiplex PCR assay. TCRdb re-hosts the immuneACCESS table, in-frame sequences only. Its copies lack some clones; in the studies checked, an unresolved V gene accounts for under half of them, and the cause for the rest is not known. The sample table records around 130,000 clones; approximately 80% of these occur just once. The ten largest clones represent 6.5% to 9.5% of the sample. The sequenced material came from peripheral blood. The receptors shown here come from a human donor in a cohort sampled during active COVID-19.

The chain recombines TRBV6-5 with TRBJ2-1, with D possibly matching TRBD1 (5 bases). The CDR3 spans 15 residues. Germline V lookup: CDR1 MNHEY, CDR2 SVGAGI. Trimming shortened V by 6 bases and J by 7 bases, and 19 bases separated the two germline ends. The DNA of the CDR3 is TGTGCCAGCAGGACTCATGGACAAAAGGGGAATGAGCAGTTCTTC. This gives the protein CASRTHGQKGNEQFF.

This clone was seen more than once but under ten times. The chain links TRBV6-1 to TRBJ1-3; D gene unclear. Germline CDR1 MNHNS, CDR2 SASEGT. The CDR3 loop spans 11 amino acids. The germline V and J ends were trimmed by 2 bases and 8 bases, with 4 bases remaining between them. The CDR3 protein is CASSEIYTIYF. In DNA, the CDR3 is TGTGCCAGCAGTGAAATCTACACCATATATTTT.

The chain links TRBV19 to TRBJ1-1, with TRBD1 matching over 9 bases. J gave up 5 bases and V 5 bases, and 6 bases lay outside the gene matches. The CDR3 runs 14 residues. Germline values: CDR1 LNHDA, CDR2 SQIVND (reference sequence). CDR3 region: CASSPRTGVTEAFF. CDR3 DNA: TGTGCCAGTAGTCCACGGACAGGGGTTACTGAAGCTTTCTTT.

The rearrangement uses TRBV13 and TRBJ2-7; 7 bases map to TRBD2. The V gene's germline CDR1 is PRHDT and CDR2 FYEKMQ (reference sequence). CDR3 size: 13 residues. Unmatched junction bases numbered 5, after V lost 3 bases and J lost 6 bases. The chain's CDR3 is CASSLGGDFEQYF. Written as DNA, the CDR3 is TGTGCCAGCAGCTTGGGGGGGGATTTCGAGCAGTACTTC.

The rearrangement joins TRBV7-8 to TRBJ2-7, with D uncertain. The CDR3 is made up of 12 amino acids. V lost 2 bases, J lost 3 bases, and 5 bases lay in between. From germline, CDR1 is SGHVS and CDR2 FQNEAQ. The CDR3 DNA reads TGTGCCAGCAGCTTAAGCAACTACGAGCAGTACTTC. It is translated as CASSLSNYEQYF.

This clone was detected only a few times. The J gene is TRBJ1-1, the V gene TRBV2; D is uncertain. Per the germline V gene, CDR1 is SNHLY and CDR2 is FYNNEI. The CDR3 is 12 amino acids. The V gene lost 7 bases and the J gene lost 5 bases, with 11 bases spanning the gap. CDR3 sequence: CASNPHRTEAFF. For the CDR3, the DNA is TGTGCCAGCAACCCCCATCGGACTGAAGCTTTCTTT.

The chain has TRBV6-5 and TRBJ1-4, with a possible D match to TRBD1 (5 bases). CDR1 is MNHEY, CDR2 SVGAGI, per germline. Trimming stripped 6 bases from V and 8 bases from J, with 19 bases between. The CDR3 spans 15 residues. This CDR3 reads CASSRRTNPGEKLFF. Written as DNA, the CDR3 is TGTGCCAGCAGCCGCCGGACAAACCCTGGCGAAAAACTGTTTTTT.

The chain joins TRBV25-1 to TRBJ1-3; a possible D gene is TRBD1 (5 bases). This CDR3 comprises 14 residues. V lost 2 bases and J 4 bases, leaving 9 bases between the germline ends. The germline gives CDR1 MGHDK, CDR2 SYGVNS. The CDR3 bases are TGTGCCAGCAGTGAACCAGGGTCCGGAAACACCATATATTTT. Its translation: CASSEPGSGNTIYF.

The gene calls are TRBV4-1 and TRBJ1-2, with no clear D. V was cut by 1 base and J by 7 bases, with 7 bases left in between. CDR3 length: 12 residues. Germline V CDR1 and CDR2: MGHRA, YSYEKL. CDR3 in DNA: TGCGCCAGCAGCCAAGGAAAGCCTGGCTACACCTTC. As protein: CASSQGKPGYTF.

For the CDR3, the DNA is TGTGCCAGCAGTGGCCGGGACAGGGTTAATTCACCCCTCCACTTT. Residues: CASSGRDRVNSPLHF. This rearrangement joins TRBV25-1 to TRBJ1-6, with 9 bases that match TRBD1. The CDR3 is made up of 15 amino acids. V dropped 4 bases and J dropped 6; count of bases not matched to a gene: 4. The germline CDR1 and CDR2 sequences are MGHDK and SYGVNS.